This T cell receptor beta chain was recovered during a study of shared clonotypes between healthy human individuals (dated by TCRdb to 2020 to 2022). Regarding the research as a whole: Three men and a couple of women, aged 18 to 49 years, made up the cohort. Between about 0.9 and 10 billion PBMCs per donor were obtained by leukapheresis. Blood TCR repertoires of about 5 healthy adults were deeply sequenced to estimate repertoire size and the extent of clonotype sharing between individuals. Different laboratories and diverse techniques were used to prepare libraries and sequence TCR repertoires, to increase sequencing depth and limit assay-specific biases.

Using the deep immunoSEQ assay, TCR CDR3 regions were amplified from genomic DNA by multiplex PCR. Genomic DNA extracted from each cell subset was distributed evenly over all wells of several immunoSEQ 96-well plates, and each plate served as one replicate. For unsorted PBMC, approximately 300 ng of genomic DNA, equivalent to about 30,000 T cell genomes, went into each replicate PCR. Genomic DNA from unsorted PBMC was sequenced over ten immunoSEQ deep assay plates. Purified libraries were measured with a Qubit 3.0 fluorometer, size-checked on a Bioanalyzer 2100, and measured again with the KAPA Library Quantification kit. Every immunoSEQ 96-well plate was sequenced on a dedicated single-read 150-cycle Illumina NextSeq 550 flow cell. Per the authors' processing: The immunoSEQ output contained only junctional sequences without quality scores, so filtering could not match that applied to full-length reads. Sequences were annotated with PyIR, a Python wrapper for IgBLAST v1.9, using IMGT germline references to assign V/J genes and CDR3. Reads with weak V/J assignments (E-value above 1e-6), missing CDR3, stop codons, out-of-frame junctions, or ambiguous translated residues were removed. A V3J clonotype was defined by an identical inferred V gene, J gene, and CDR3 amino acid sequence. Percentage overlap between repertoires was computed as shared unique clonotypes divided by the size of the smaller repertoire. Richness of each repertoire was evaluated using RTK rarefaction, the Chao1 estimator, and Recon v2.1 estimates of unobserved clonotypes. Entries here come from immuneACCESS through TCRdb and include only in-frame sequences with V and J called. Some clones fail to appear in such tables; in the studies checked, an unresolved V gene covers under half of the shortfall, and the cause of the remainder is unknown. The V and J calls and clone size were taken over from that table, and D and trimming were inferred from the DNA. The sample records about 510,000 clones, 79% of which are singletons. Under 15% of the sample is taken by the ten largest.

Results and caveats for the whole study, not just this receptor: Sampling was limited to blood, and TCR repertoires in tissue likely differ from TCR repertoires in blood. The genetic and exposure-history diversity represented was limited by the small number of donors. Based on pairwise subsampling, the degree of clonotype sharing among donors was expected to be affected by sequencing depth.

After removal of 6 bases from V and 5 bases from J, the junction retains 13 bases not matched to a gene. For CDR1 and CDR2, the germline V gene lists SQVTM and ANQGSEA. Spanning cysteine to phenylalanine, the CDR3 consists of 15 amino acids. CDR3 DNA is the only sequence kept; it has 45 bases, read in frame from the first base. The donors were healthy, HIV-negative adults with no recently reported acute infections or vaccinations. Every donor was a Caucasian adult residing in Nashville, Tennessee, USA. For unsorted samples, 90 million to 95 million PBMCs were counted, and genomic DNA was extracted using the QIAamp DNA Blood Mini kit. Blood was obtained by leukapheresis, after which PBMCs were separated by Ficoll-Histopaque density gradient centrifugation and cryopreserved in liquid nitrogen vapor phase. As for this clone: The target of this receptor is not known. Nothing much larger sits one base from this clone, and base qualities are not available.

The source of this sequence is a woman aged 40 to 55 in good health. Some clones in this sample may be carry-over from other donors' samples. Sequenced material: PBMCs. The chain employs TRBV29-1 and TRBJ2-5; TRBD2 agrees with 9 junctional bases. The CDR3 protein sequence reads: CSVKSGTSPGETQYF. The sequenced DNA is TGCAGCGTAAAATCCGGGACTAGCCCTGGCGAGACCCAGTACTTC.